The 20 T cell receptor beta chains presented below share a single source sample, sequenced in a study of cytomegalovirus exposure and HLA in healthy donors. Amplification used 60 Vbeta primers and 13 Jbeta primers. Data came from immunoSEQ multiplex PCR; TCRdb stores just in-frame clones and leaves some out. The sample has around 160,000 clones, roughly 80% seen once. Sequences were obtained from PBMCs. These receptor sequences come from a man between 50 and 59 years old in good health and CMV-seropositive.

Comment on this clone: Other nucleotide sequences from this sample produce the same CDR3. The V and J genes are TRBV11-2 and TRBJ2-7; no reliable D call. Trimming took off 5 bases at V and 2 bases at J, with 10 bases between the two ends. Germline V gives CDR1 SGHAT, CDR2 FQNNGV. The CDR3 has 13 amino acids. In DNA form, the CDR3 reads TGTGCCAGCAGCCTATCCTTCCCCTACGAGCAGTACTTC. Its translation: CASSLSFPYEQYF.

The chain recombines TRBV5-4 with TRBJ1-4; D ambiguous. The CDR3 sequence is 15 residues long. In germline, CDR1 is SGHNT, CDR2 YYREEE (reference sequence). V lost 4 bases, J lost 5 bases, and 15 bases lay in between. In nucleotides, the CDR3 is TGTGCCAGCAGCCCTTCGACGGGAGAAAATGAAAAACTGTTTTTT. This translates into CASSPSTGENEKLFF.

This rearrangement joins TRBV10-3 to TRBJ1-3; 9 nucleotides line up with TRBD1. Germline V CDR1 and CDR2: ENHRY, SYGVKD. This CDR3 spans 17 amino acids. Losses at the gene ends were 0 bases for V and 6 bases for J; bases not matched to a gene: 9. The CDR3 reads CAISESEAGTGLNTIYF. In DNA, the CDR3 is TGTGCCATCAGTGAGTCGGAAGCTGGGACAGGGTTAAACACCATATATTTT.

This chain joins TRBV2 and TRBJ1-2; D gene ambiguous. The CDR3 runs 11 residues. The ends were cut back, 7 bases at V and 6 bases at J, with 9 bases in the middle. CDR1 is SNHLY and CDR2 is FYNNEI in the germline V gene. The CDR3 DNA reads as TGTGCCAGCACGGGGTGGGATGGCTACACCTTC. Amino acids: CASTGWDGYTF.

The chain links TRBV30 to TRBJ2-5; TRBD2 matches at 8 bases. The V gene's germline CDR1 is GTSNPN and CDR2 SVGIG (reference sequence). Trimming cost V 4 bases and J 7 bases; bases outside gene matches: 5. This CDR3 has 12 residues. DNA for the CDR3: TGTGCCTGGACGGGCGGGGGGTCGACCCAGTACTTC. This sequence encodes CAWTGGGSTQYF.

In its sample, this clone was seen a few times. The chain combines TRBV2 with TRBJ2-5, with unresolved D. The CDR3 extends over 11 amino acids. CDR1 is SNHLY and CDR2 is FYNNEI in the germline V gene. Trimming left V 6 bases short and J 3 bases short, with 5 bases between. CDR3 bases: TGTGCCAGCAGGGCTGAAGAGACCCAGTACTTC. This translates into CASRAEETQYF.

The rearrangement links TRBV15 to TRBJ1-6; the match to TRBD1 covers 9 bases. The V segment lost 0 bases and the J segment 9 bases; nucleotides outside the gene matches: 6. CDR3 length: 16 residues. Germline lookup yields CDR1 LNHNV and CDR2 YYDKDF (reference sequence). CDR3 nucleotide sequence: TGTGCCACCAGCAGAGATCGGGACAGGGAGGTTTCACCCCTCCACTTT. This gives the protein CATSRDRDREVSPLHF.

The CDR3 nucleotides are TGTGCCAGCAGCTCCCCCGAGTCGGCGGACACTGAAGCTTTCTTT. Protein: CASSSPESADTEAFF. The genes are TRBV5-4 and TRBJ1-1; D is undetermined. In germline, CDR1 is SGHNT, CDR2 YYREEE (reference sequence). V shed 3 bases and J shed 3 bases, with 15 bases lying between them. The CDR3 loop spans 15 amino acids. Together with reference TRBV5-4 and TRBJ1-1, the CDR3 gives the full variable domain: ETGVTQSPTHLIKTRGQQVTLRCSSQSGHNTVSWYQQALGQGPQFIFQYYREEENGRGNFPPRFSGLQFPNYSSELNVNALELDDSALYLCASSSPESADTEAFFGQGTRLTVV.

The J gene is TRBJ1-3, the V gene TRBV6-5; D is uncertain. Trimming stripped 0 bases from V and 2 bases from J, with 8 bases between. The CDR3 is made up of 15 amino acids. CDR1 and CDR2 (germline): MNHEY, SVGAGI. CDR3 in DNA: TGTGCCAGCAGTTACTCGTGGAGGGCTGGAAACACCATATATTTT. This codes for CASSYSWRAGNTIYF.

DNA of the CDR3: TGTGCCAGCAGTTACTCGACTTTTGCTAACTATGGCTACACCTTC. Translated, it gives CASSYSTFANYGYTF. The V call is TRBV6-5, the J call TRBJ1-2; D gene ambiguous. Germline V gene sequence: CDR1 MNHEY, CDR2 SVGAGI. This CDR3 has 15 amino acids. Trimming left V 0 bases short and J 0 bases short, with 8 bases between.

V usage is TRBV11-2 and J usage is TRBJ1-6; D might be TRBD1 (5 bases). Germline lookup yields CDR1 SGHAT and CDR2 FQNNGV. There are 15 residues in the CDR3. The ends were cut back, 1 base at V and 7 bases at J, with 11 bases in the middle. For the CDR3, the DNA is TGTGCCAGCAGCTTAGTCCCAGGGAGGAATTCACCCCTCCACTTT. Translating gives CASSLVPGRNSPLHF.

The CDR3 DNA is TGTGCCAGCAGCTTGTATCGGGTAGAAAAACTGTTTTTT. Translated: CASSLYRVEKLFF. V usage is TRBV5-5 and J usage is TRBJ1-4; no clear D gene. Germline V gene lookup returns CDR1 SGHKS and CDR2 YYEKEE (reference sequence). Trimming stripped 1 base from V and 8 bases from J, with 9 bases between. The CDR3 runs 13 residues.

This clone has a single count. The rearrangement links TRBV30 to TRBJ2-2; TRBD2 aligns across 8 bases. The CDR3 runs 14 residues. Trimming took 2 bases from V and 5 from J; bases not matched to a gene: 4. Germline loops: CDR1 GTSNPN, CDR2 SVGIG (reference sequence). The CDR3 coding sequence is TGTGCCTGGAGTCAGCGGGGGATGACCGGGGAGCTGTTTTTT. Encoded protein: CAWSQRGMTGELFF.

The gene calls are TRBV9 and TRBJ1-2; no reliable D call. Germline V CDR1 and CDR2: SGDLS, YYNGEE. V was pared by 7 bases and J by 4 bases, with 17 bases between. The CDR3 contains 14 residues. The CDR3 spells CASHRGGQAYGYTF. CDR3 bases: TGTGCCAGCCACCGGGGTGGCCAGGCCTATGGCTACACCTTC. Filled out from reference TRBV9 and TRBJ1-2, the complete variable domain reads DSGVTQTPKHLITATGQRVTLRCSPRSGDLSVYWYQQSLDQGLQFLIQYYNGEERAKGNILERFSAQQFPDLHSELNLSSLELGDSALYFCASHRGGQAYGYTFGSGTRLTVV.

The chain's CDR3 is CASSPSQYNEQFF. For the CDR3, the DNA is TGTGCCAGCTCACCGTCGCAGTACAATGAGCAGTTCTTC. The chain has TRBV18 and TRBJ2-1, with no clear D. Trimming stripped 3 bases from V and 4 bases from J, with 7 bases between. The length of the CDR3 is 13 residues. Germline CDR1 and CDR2: KGHSH and LQKENI. Complete variable domain (other parts from reference TRBV18 and TRBJ2-1): NAGVMQNPRHLVRRRGQEARLRCSPMKGHSHVYWYRQLPEEGLKFMVYLQKENIIDESGMPKERFSAEFPKEGPSILRIQQVVRGDSAAYFCASSPSQYNEQFFGPGTRLTVL.

The chain combines TRBV28 with TRBJ1-5, with 9 bases that match TRBD1. The CDR3 length is 16 residues. V trimming: 5 bases; J trimming: 0 bases; junction bases outside the gene matches: 5. CDR1 and CDR2 (germline): MDHEN, SYDVKM. The CDR3: CASSPTGGPSNQPQHF. CDR3 nucleotides: TGTGCCAGCAGTCCAACAGGGGGCCCTAGCAATCAGCCCCAGCATTTT.

The genes are TRBV7-9 and TRBJ1-1; D gene unclear. This CDR3 region has 15 residues. Germline V gene data show CDR1 as SEHNR and CDR2 as FQNEAQ (reference sequence). V was trimmed by 3 bases and J by 1 base, leaving 12 bases between them. DNA for the CDR3: TGTGCCAGCAGCTTTAGGCAGGAGGGGAACACTGAAGCTTTCTTT. This sequence encodes CASSFRQEGNTEAFF.

CDR3 sequence: CASSYQGPGQPQHF. For the CDR3, the DNA is TGTGCCAGCAGTTATCAGGGGCCGGGTCAGCCCCAGCATTTT. The rearrangement links TRBV6-5 to TRBJ1-5, with TRBD1 as a possible D gene (6 bases). CDR3 size: 14 residues. The V gene's germline CDR1 is MNHEY and CDR2 SVGAGI. V gave up 3 bases and J gave up 6 bases, with 12 bases separating them.

The rearrangement links TRBV11-2 to TRBJ2-5; D is undetermined. With the DNA end fitting TRBJ2-7 better, the J assignment may be wrong. Germline lookup yields CDR1 SGHAT and CDR2 FQNNGV. This CDR3 is built from 12 residues. CDR3 sequence: CASSLGSYEQYF. The CDR3 nucleotides are TGTGCCAGCAGCTTAGGAAGCTACGAGCAGTACTTC.

The rearrangement links TRBV19 to TRBJ2-7, with D perhaps matching TRBD2 (6 bases). The germline V and J ends were trimmed by 3 bases and 2 bases, with 11 bases remaining between them. Germline CDR1 is LNHDA and CDR2 is SQIVND (reference sequence). The CDR3 has 14 residues. CDR3 nucleotide sequence: TGTGCCAGTAGTATTGCGGGGATTACCTACGAGCAGTACTTC. It specifies CASSIAGITYEQYF.